This T cell receptor beta chain was identified in a study of shared clonotypes between healthy human individuals. For the study at large: Three plates each covered CD4 naive and memory; CD8 naive two, CD8 memory one. The study's findings and limits: Among donors, the sharing of clonotypes was expected to be influenced by sequencing depth.

Cells designated naive CD8 were CD45RO-negative and were positively selected for CCR7, with terminally differentiated effector memory CD45RA+ cells excluded. The length of the CDR3 is 11 residues. Germline-derived CDR1 and CDR2 are MDHEN and SYDVKM. Trimming removed 5 bases from V and 7 bases from J, with 3 bases in between. With regard to this clone: Antigen: not known.

Researchers ran the assay at a deep level. This table comes from immunoSEQ multiplex PCR, and its TCRdb copy is limited to in-frame clones, with some not included. Of about 680,000 clones listed, 92% are singletons. The sample consisted of naive CD8+ T cells sorted from blood. The TCR comes from a man younger than 40 in good health. This rearrangement joins TRBV28 to TRBJ1-6; unclear D gene. This CDR3 is CASSPNSPLHF. CDR3 in DNA: TGTGCCAGCAGTCCAAATTCACCCCTCCACTTT.